A selection of T cell receptor beta chains follows, all from one sample in a study of blood T cell repertoires in COVID-19. Profiled with immunoSEQ multiplex PCR; TCRdb holds only in-frame clones, not every one. The sample consists of fewer than 300,000 clones, roughly 80% of them appearing once. The source material was PBMCs or T cells enriched from blood (not recorded which). These receptors originate from a man aged 35 to 55 who had been exposed to COVID-19. Each CDR3 is given with its conserved first and last residue. D genes are given only for firm matches. Expanded clones get a size class; other rows say once, few or many, or leave the size out.

TRBV5-1	TRBJ2-7	-	once	TGCGCCAGCAGCTTGGTGCGGGGGCACGCCTACGAGCAGTACTTC	CASSLVRGHAYEQYF
TRBV6-5	TRBJ2-7	TRBD2	-	TGTGCCAGCAGTTACTCTAGCGGGATGGGTTCCTACGAGCAGTACTTC	CASSYSSGMGSYEQYF
TRBV7-6	TRBJ1-1	-	-	TGTGCCAGCAGCCCGTCGGCAGGGGAGAACACTGAAGCTTTCTTT	CASSPSAGENTEAFF
TRBV10-3	TRBJ2-7	TRBD2	-	TGTGCCATCATGGCCACTAGCGGGAGTTCCTACGAGCAGTACTTC	CAIMATSGSSYEQYF
TRBV9	TRBJ2-1	-	-	TGTGCCAGCAGCCGGGTCGCGGCTGGCAATGAGCAGTTCTTC	CASSRVAAGNEQFF
TRBV7-6	TRBJ2-5	-	-	TGTGCCAGCAGCAACGGTAATAGCGGCCAAGAGACCCAGTACTTC	CASSNGNSGQETQYF
TRBV7-8	TRBJ1-3	-	once	TGTGCCAGCATCCCGAAGGGGCGAAGCTCTGGAAACACCATATATTTT	CASIPKGRSSGNTIYF
TRBV12-3/TRBV12-4	TRBJ2-7	-	-	TGTGCCAGCAGCTCACGTAGCGGATACGAGCAGTACTTC	CASSSRSGYEQYF
TRBV18	TRBJ2-7	-	-	TGTGCCAGCTCTGGGCGGGGCTCCGAGCAGTACTTC	CASSGRGSEQYF
TRBV4-1	TRBJ1-2	-	-	TGCGCCAGCAGCCAAACGGACTATGGCTACACCTTC	CASSQTDYGYTF
TRBV6-4	TRBJ2-1	TRBD2	-	TGTGCCAGCAGTGACTCTTGGACTAGCGGATACAATGAGCAGTTCTTC	CASSDSWTSGYNEQFF
TRBV19	TRBJ1-2	-	-	TGTGCCAGTACCGACTCCTTATACTACACCTTC	CASTDSLYYTF
TRBV2	TRBJ2-3	-	-	TGTGCCAGCAAGGGGGGGGTCGCAGATACGCAGTATTTT	CASKGGVADTQYF
TRBV19	TRBJ2-2	TRBD1	-	TGTGCCAGTACAGGACCGTTGAGGACAGGGGACGGGGAGCTGTTTTTT	CASTGPLRTGDGELFF
TRBV7-2	TRBJ1-6	-	-	TGTGCCAGCAGCTTTGGGGTAGGAGGAACACCCCTCCACTTT	CASSFGVGGTPLHF
TRBV11-3	TRBJ1-3	TRBD1	many	TGTGCCAGCAGCCCCCGACAGGGGGTTTACTCTGGAAACACCATATATTTT	CASSPRQGVYSGNTIYF
TRBV12-5	TRBJ2-3	TRBD2	-	TGTGCTAGTCCTTTAGCGGGAGTGAGCACAGATACGCAGTATTTT	CASPLAGVSTDTQYF
TRBV15	TRBJ1-1	-	-	TGTGCCACCAGCAGACGGGGGGTTGGCGAAGCTTTCTTT	CATSRRGVGEAFF
TRBV27	TRBJ2-7	TRBD1	-	TGTGCCAGCAGGCCGGGACAGGGAACCTACGAGCAGTACTTC	CASRPGQGTYEQYF
TRBV4-2	TRBJ2-1	-	-	TGTGCCAGCAGCCCATGGGGCGGGGACGACAATGAGCAGTTCTTC	CASSPWGGDDNEQFF
TRBV5-1	TRBJ2-2	TRBD2	-	TGCGCCAGCAGCTCGCGACTAGCGGGATGGACCGGGGAGCTGTTTTTT	CASSSRLAGWTGELFF
TRBV11-3	TRBJ1-3	TRBD1	-	TGTGCCAGCAGCCCGCGGACAGGGATCGACACCATATATTTT	CASSPRTGIDTIYF
TRBV30	TRBJ1-3	TRBD1	-	TGTGCCGGACAGGGGGTTAGCACCTCTGGAAACACCATATATTTT	CAGQGVSTSGNTIYF
TRBV10-2	TRBJ1-2	-	-	TGCGCCAGCAGTGACCCAGGATCCTATGGCTACACCTTC	CASSDPGSYGYTF
TRBV11-2	TRBJ1-1	-	-	TGTGCCAGCAGCTTCCGCACTAACACTGAAGCTTTCTTT	CASSFRTNTEAFF
TRBV6-4	TRBJ1-6	-	-	TGTGCCAGCAGTGATCAGGGATCACCCCTCCACTTT	CASSDQGSPLHF
TRBV12-5	TRBJ2-5	-	-	TGTGCTAGTGGTCCCAGGGAGAGGGGGGAGACCCAGTACTTC	CASGPRERGETQYF
TRBV11-2	TRBJ2-2	-	-	TGTGCCAGCAGCCTCCACAGGGTCGCCGGGGAGCTGTTTTTT	CASSLHRVAGELFF
TRBV5-1	TRBJ2-7	-	-	TGCGCCAGCAGCTTGGTACACAGCTCCTACGAGCAGTACTTC	CASSLVHSSYEQYF
TRBV19	TRBJ2-1	TRBD2	-	TGTGCCAGTAGTACTAGCGGACGGAATGAGCAGTTCTTC	CASSTSGRNEQFF
TRBV5-5	TRBJ2-1	TRBD1	-	TGTGCCAGCAGCGGAATTGGACAGGGCACGGGTGAGCAGTTCTTC	CASSGIGQGTGEQFF
TRBV10-1	TRBJ2-2	TRBD1	-	TGCGCCAGCAGTCCTCCGGGACAGGGGCGTACCGGGGAGCTGTTTTTT	CASSPPGQGRTGELFF
TRBV7-8	TRBJ1-5	-	-	TGTGCCAGCAGCTTATCACAGGTGAAGACTCAGCCCCAGCATTTT	CASSLSQVKTQPQHF
TRBV30	TRBJ2-5	TRBD2	few	TGTGTTGTGACTAGCGCTCAAGAGACCCAGTACTTC	CVVTSAQETQYF
TRBV5-8	TRBJ2-7	-	-	TGTGCCAGCAGCTCGGGATCCTACGAGCAGTACTTC	CASSSGSYEQYF
TRBV28	TRBJ2-7	-	-	TGTGCCAGCAGTTTCGATGGCCTAGCGAGCTACGAGCAGTACTTC	CASSFDGLASYEQYF
TRBV7-6	TRBJ2-7	-	few	TGTGCCAGCAGCCGCTCGGTGGGAGGAGCCTACGAGCAGTACTTC	CASSRSVGGAYEQYF
TRBV10-3	TRBJ1-6	-	few	TGTGCCGTCAGGCAGGGGACGGATTCACCCCTCCACTTT	CAVRQGTDSPLHF
TRBV18	TRBJ2-7	-	-	TGTGCCAGCTCACAACCGACGGGAGAGCAGTACTTC	CASSQPTGEQYF
TRBV30	TRBJ1-2	-	-	TGTGCCTGGGGCCCTCCGGGTCGCGGCTACACCTTC	CAWGPPGRGYTF
TRBV19	TRBJ1-1	-	-	TGTGCCAGTAGTACGGTTATGAACACTGAAGCTTTCTTT	CASSTVMNTEAFF
TRBV12-3/TRBV12-4	TRBJ2-5	-	-	TGTGCCAGCAGGTCGTCTGAGGAGACCCAGTACTTC	CASRSSEETQYF
TRBV27	TRBJ1-2	TRBD1	few	TGTGCCAGCAGTTCGTATGGGACAGGGATCGGCTACACCTTC	CASSSYGTGIGYTF
TRBV7-9	TRBJ1-1	-	many	TGTGCCAGCAGCCGATTGACAGATGAAGCTTTCTTT	CASSRLTDEAFF
TRBV7-9	TRBJ2-7	-	few	TGTGCCAGCAGCTTAGAAACAGGTTACGAGCAGTACTTC	CASSLETGYEQYF